The TCR beta chain under discussion was sequenced for a study of OX40 agonist ivuxolimab in advanced cancers. Overall study: Age averaged roughly 60 years (range about 23 to 80), and more than 80% were male. Three patients had partial responses: one hepatocellular carcinoma, two cutaneous melanoma.

CDR1 and CDR2 from the germline V gene are SGHNT and YYREEE (reference sequence). The V gene lost 2 bases and the J gene lost 6 bases, with 6 bases spanning the gap. CDR3 length: 11 residues. Autoimmune disease history or systemic immunosuppression barred patients. Profiling relied on immunoSEQ multiplex PCR, and the TCRdb table lists in-frame clones only, not all of them. The sample has 57,000 or so clones; about 90% are singletons. Specimen: CD4+ or CD8+ T cells sorted from blood, collected in a trial of the OX40 agonist ivuxolimab. V usage is TRBV5-4 and J usage is TRBJ2-7, with D unclear. The origin of this receptor is an adult with an advanced solid tumor such as melanoma, head and neck, liver or kidney cancer. For the CDR3, the DNA is TGTGCCAGCAGCTTAGGCGCCGAGCAGTACTTC. The encoded protein is CASSLGAEQYF.